This entry lists 24 T cell receptor beta chains sequenced from one sample in a study of cytomegalovirus exposure and HLA in healthy donors. Vbeta (60) and Jbeta (13) primers were used in the PCR. TCRdb's table, derived via immunoSEQ multiplex PCR, lists solely in-frame clones and lacks some. There are 130,000 to 150,000 clones in the sample; around 80% occur only once, and 2.5% to 3% lies in the top ten. The source material was PBMCs. The receptors were sampled from a female donor in good health and CMV-seronegative.

The chain carries TRBV7-9 and TRBJ2-5; weak D call: TRBD2 (5 bases). Deletions cut 4 bases from V and 11 bases from J, with 20 bases between. The CDR3 has 14 amino acids. Germline CDR1 and CDR2: SEHNR and FQNEAQ (reference sequence). CDR3 amino acids: CASSSWWEFREQYF. The CDR3 DNA is TGTGCCAGCAGCTCCTGGTGGGAGTTCCGAGAGCAGTACTTC.

The genes are TRBV27 and TRBJ2-7; tentative D call: TRBD1 (5 bases). Germline lookup yields CDR1 MNHEY and CDR2 SMNVEV (reference sequence). The CDR3 extends over 15 amino acids. The V end was cut by 6 bases, the J end by 1 base, with 16 bases between. DNA of the CDR3: TGTGCCAGCAGCCCACTACCGGACACTTCCTACGAGCAGTACTTC. Translating it yields CASSPLPDTSYEQYF.

The genes are TRBV30 and TRBJ2-3; D is uncertain. Germline CDR1 is GTSNPN and CDR2 is SVGIG (reference sequence). Deletions cut 0 bases from V and 4 bases from J, with 14 bases between. The CDR3 totals 15 residues. CDR3 nucleotides: TGTGCCTGGAGTGTATTGAGTAGCATTTCAGATACGCAGTATTTT. Protein product: CAWSVLSSISDTQYF.

The genes are TRBV6-1 and TRBJ1-1, with D perhaps TRBD1 (6 bases). The CDR3 length is 14 residues. V lost 6 bases and J lost 6, with 17 bases in between. Germline assignment: CDR1 MNHNS and CDR2 SASEGT. The CDR3 loop is CASRPNRAPSEAFF. The DNA for the CDR3 is TGTGCCAGCAGACCGAACAGGGCTCCGTCTGAAGCTTTCTTT.

CDR3 region: CASSLMGQGYNEQFF. The CDR3 nucleotides read TGTGCCAGCAGTTTAATGGGACAGGGGTACAATGAGCAGTTCTTC. This rearrangement joins TRBV27 to TRBJ2-1; TRBD1 agrees at 10 bases. The V gene end was trimmed by 2 bases and the J gene end by 4 bases; junction bases not matched to a gene: 2. This CDR3 region has 15 residues. Germline V gene data show CDR1 as MNHEY and CDR2 as SMNVEV (reference sequence).

The CDR3 bases are TGTGCCAGCAGTGCCGGGACTAGCGGGAGGAGAGACGAGCAGTACTTC. Protein product: CASSAGTSGRRDEQYF. This rearrangement joins TRBV5-4 to TRBJ2-7; 15 positions match TRBD2. The junction had 8 bases not matched to a gene; V was cut back by 5 bases and J by 5 bases. The CDR3 covers 16 residues. Germline V CDR1 and CDR2: SGHNT, YYREEE (reference sequence).

V gene TRBV25-1 combines with J gene TRBJ2-1, with 9 bases identical to TRBD1. The CDR3 contains 13 residues. Germline V lookup: CDR1 MGHDK, CDR2 SYGVNS. With V trimmed by 6 bases and J by 6 bases, 3 bases remained unmatched. CDR3 DNA: TGTGCCAGCAGACAGGGGGCGCGCAATGAGCAGTTCTTC. Its protein is CASRQGARNEQFF.

The DNA of the CDR3 is TGCGCCAGCAGCAACCTCCCGTCGGGGGCCTACGAGCAGTACTTC. It yields the protein CASSNLPSGAYEQYF. The J gene is TRBJ2-7, the V gene TRBV5-1; D is perhaps TRBD2 (6 bases). Germline V gene lookup returns CDR1 SGHRS and CDR2 YFSETQ. Trimming removed 4 bases at V and 2 bases at J, with 16 bases between. The CDR3 is 15 amino acids.

The CDR3 sequence is CASSEGLTSSPNEQFF. CDR3 DNA: TGTGCCAGCAGTGAAGGGCTAACTAGTAGCCCCAATGAGCAGTTCTTC. The rearrangement joins TRBV6-1 to TRBJ2-1, with a tentative D call TRBD2 (5 bases). The CDR3 spans 16 residues. Trimming removed 1 base at V and 6 bases at J, with 16 bases between. CDR1 and CDR2 (germline): MNHNS, SASEGT.

V and J are TRBV5-6 and TRBJ2-5, with 12 bases matching TRBD2. CDR1 SGHDT and CDR2 YYEEEE come from the germline V gene. After removal of 4 bases from V and 4 bases from J, the junction contained 8 bases not matched to a gene. The CDR3 runs 16 residues. The CDR3 DNA reads as TGTGCCAGCAGCCTTGTTGGACTAGCGGGACGAGAGACCCAGTACTTC. Translation: CASSLVGLAGRETQYF.

The rearrangement links TRBV29-1 to TRBJ2-5, with 7 bases that match TRBD2. The CDR3 totals 15 residues. Trimming at V came to 0 bases and at J to 4 bases, leaving 8 bases not matched to a gene. CDR1 SQVTM and CDR2 ANQGSEA come from the germline V gene. Here the CDR3 reads CSVEDRTRAPETQYF. CDR3 DNA sequence: TGCAGCGTTGAAGATCGGACTAGGGCCCCAGAGACCCAGTACTTC.

The chain has TRBV7-9 and TRBJ1-5; 7 nucleotides agree with TRBD1. V was clipped by 5 bases and J by 7 bases; unmatched bases: 8. CDR1 SEHNR and CDR2 FQNEAQ come from the germline V gene (reference sequence). This CDR3 is built from 14 residues. The CDR3 loop is CASSPDRQEQPQHF. As DNA, the CDR3 is TGTGCCAGCAGCCCGGACAGGCAAGAGCAGCCCCAGCATTTT.

Worth noting for this clone: One end of the junction is discordant with germline, which a read error may explain. The chain carries TRBV7-3 and TRBJ1-1; 9 nucleotides match TRBD1. Germline V gene sequence: CDR1 SGHTA, CDR2 FQGTGA. CDR3 length: 13 residues. The CDR3 protein is CASSLTGQGRAFF. The DNA of the CDR3 is TGTGCCAGCAGCCTAACGGGACAGGGAAGAGCTTTCTTT. Full variable domain (remainder filled in from reference TRBV7-3 and TRBJ1-1): GAGVSQTPSNKVTEKGKYVELRCDPISGHTALYWYRQSLGQGPEFLIYFQGTGAADDSGLPNDRFFAVRPEGSVSTLKIQRTERGDSAVYLCASSLTGQGRAFFGQGTRLTVV.

This clone turned up a few times. The J gene is TRBJ1-1, the V gene TRBV5-1; 8 positions agree with TRBD1. The germline CDR1 and CDR2 sequences are SGHRS and YFSETQ. The CDR3 has 15 residues. After removal of 4 bases from V and 3 bases from J, the junction contained 8 bases not matched to a gene. CDR3 region: CASSPGQASHTEAFF. In DNA form, the CDR3 reads TGCGCCAGCAGCCCGGGACAGGCATCCCACACTGAAGCTTTCTTT.

This chain links TRBV28 with TRBJ2-2, with TRBD1 matching over 8 bases. V lost 3 bases and J lost 5; bases outside the gene matches: 8. Germline CDR1 MDHEN, CDR2 SYDVKM. The CDR3 loop spans 16 amino acids. In DNA form, the CDR3 reads TGTGCCAGCAGTTTCTCTCAGGGGGCTCGGACCGGGGAGCTGTTTTTT. It yields the protein CASSFSQGARTGELFF.

J is TRBJ2-1 and V is TRBV5-1; 13 bases agree with TRBD2. The V gene's germline CDR1 is SGHRS and CDR2 YFSETQ. V trimming: 4 bases; J trimming: 7 bases; junction bases outside the gene matches: 5. The CDR3 has 15 amino acids. CDR3 amino acids: CASSIWTSGSNEQFF. The CDR3 nucleotides read TGCGCCAGCAGCATTTGGACTAGCGGGAGTAATGAGCAGTTCTTC.

Only a few counts were recorded for this clone. V gene TRBV5-4 combines with J gene TRBJ1-1; D remains ambiguous. V lost 4 bases and J lost 1, with 14 bases in between. In germline, CDR1 is SGHNT, CDR2 YYREEE (reference sequence). The CDR3 sequence is 15 residues long. The CDR3 protein is CASSPGIQANTEAFF. The CDR3 coding sequence is TGTGCCAGCAGCCCCGGGATTCAGGCGAACACTGAAGCTTTCTTT.

The V call is TRBV28, the J call TRBJ2-6; 7 bases match TRBD1. There are 16 residues in the CDR3. J gave up 4 bases and V 2 bases, and 5 bases lay outside the gene matches. The germline gives CDR1 MDHEN, CDR2 SYDVKM. The CDR3 nucleotides read TGTGCCAGCAGTTTACACACAGGGGCAGGGGCCAACGTCCTGACTTTC. Translating gives CASSLHTGAGANVLTF.

Many counts were recorded for this clone. V and J are TRBV5-1 and TRBJ2-7, with 7 bases matching TRBD1. The CDR3 runs 15 residues. In germline, CDR1 is SGHRS, CDR2 YFSETQ. Trimming at V came to 0 bases and at J to 2 bases, leaving 5 bases not matched to a gene. The CDR3: CASSLETGNPYEQYF. The CDR3 nucleotides are TGCGCCAGCAGCTTGGAGACAGGGAATCCCTACGAGCAGTACTTC.

This clone was seen once. The chain employs TRBV30 and TRBJ1-4; 7 positions agree with TRBD1. The V and J ends lost 8 bases and 16 bases, in that order; junction bases with no gene match: 22. CDR1 and CDR2 (germline): GTSNPN, SVGIG (reference sequence). The CDR3 covers 14 residues. The CDR3 here is CAGTDRQKTYVPFF. The DNA of the CDR3 is TGTGCCGGAACGGACAGGCAGAAAACGTACGTACCGTTTTTT. Supplemented by reference TRBV30 and TRBJ1-4, the full variable domain reads SQTIHQWPATLVQPVGSPLSLECTVEGTSNPNLYWYRQAAGRGLQLLFYSVGIGQISSEVPQNLSASRPQDRQFILSSKKLLLSDSGFYLCAGTDRQKTYVPFFGSGTQLSVL.

The rearrangement joins TRBV6-1 to TRBJ2-2, with 10 bases that match TRBD1. Germline V CDR1 and CDR2: MNHNS, SASEGT. The CDR3 runs to 14 residues. The trim removed 7 bases at V and 6 bases at J, leaving 5 bases unmatched. As DNA, the CDR3 is TGTGCCAGCACCAGGGACAGGGGTTCCGGGGAGCTGTTTTTT. Its protein is CASTRDRGSGELFF.

The rearrangement joins TRBV5-6 to TRBJ1-2, with a possible D match to TRBD1 (6 bases). The germline V and J ends were trimmed by 4 bases and 8 bases, with 18 bases remaining between them. The CDR3 length is 14 residues. CDR1 is SGHDT and CDR2 is YYEEEE in the germline V gene. The CDR3 bases are TGTGCCAGCAGCCCCGGGACGGATCAGGGGGGCTACACCTTC. Translated: CASSPGTDQGGYTF.

This rearrangement joins TRBV6-1 to TRBJ1-4; weak D call: TRBD1 (6 bases). This CDR3 spans 17 amino acids. Per the germline V gene, CDR1 is MNHNS and CDR2 is SASEGT. The ends were cut back, 3 bases at V and 7 bases at J, with 21 bases in the middle. CDR3 sequence reads: CASSDRSGGGIVEKLFF. CDR3 DNA sequence: TGTGCCAGCAGTGACCGTTCGGGGGGGGGCATCGTTGAAAAACTGTTTTTT.

The gene calls are TRBV4-1 and TRBJ2-1, with D perhaps TRBD1 (5 bases). V was cut by 4 bases and J by 2 bases, with 12 bases left in between. The germline V gene encodes CDR1 MGHRA and CDR2 YSYEKL. This CDR3 contains 15 residues. CDR3 sequence (DNA): TGCGCCAGCAGCCCCGTTAGGGGCACCTACAATGAGCAGTTCTTC. It is translated as CASSPVRGTYNEQFF.